This entry lists 24 T cell receptor beta chains sequenced from one sample in a study of blood T cell repertoires in COVID-19. Profiling relied on immunoSEQ multiplex PCR, and the TCRdb table lists in-frame clones only, not all of them. This sample has roughly 220,000 clones, with 85% to 90% found just once. Input material: peripheral blood. These receptors were taken from a man in his 60s with acute or convalescent COVID-19.

The sample holds one count of this clone. The chain is built from TRBV5-4 and TRBJ2-5, with unresolved D. The CDR3 consists of 14 residues. V was shortened by 9 bases and J by 1 base, with 16 bases between the two germline ends. Germline lookup yields CDR1 SGHNT and CDR2 YYREEE (reference sequence). In DNA, the CDR3 is TGTGCCATCAAGCCCACCCAACCCCAAGAGACCCAGTACTTC. This codes for CAIKPTQPQETQYF.

This chain uses TRBV5-4 with TRBJ1-1; D is perhaps TRBD1 (5 bases). Germline V gives CDR1 SGHNT, CDR2 YYREEE (reference sequence). Trimming took off 4 bases at V and 0 bases at J, with 7 bases between the two ends. The CDR3 covers 13 residues. In DNA, the CDR3 is TGTGCCAGCAGCAGGGGTTTGAACACTGAAGCTTTCTTT. Amino acid sequence: CASSRGLNTEAFF.

The chain has TRBV6-1 and TRBJ1-1; D is uncertain. The CDR3 has 16 amino acids. V dropped 4 bases and J dropped 4 bases, with 19 bases sitting between them. Germline V gives CDR1 MNHNS, CDR2 SASEGT. The CDR3 DNA reads as TGTGCCAGCAGTGGGAACAGTATCTTATTTGGCACTGAAGCTTTCTTT. This sequence encodes CASSGNSILFGTEAFF.

In DNA, the CDR3 is TGTGCCAGCAGGGGGACCGGGACACCCCCCTACGAGCAGTACTTC. It is translated as CASRGTGTPPYEQYF. The genes are TRBV2 and TRBJ2-7; tentative D call: TRBD1 (6 bases). CDR1 is SNHLY and CDR2 is FYNNEI in the germline V gene. Trimming removed 6 bases from V and 2 bases from J, with 17 bases in between. The CDR3 is made up of 15 amino acids.

The chain combines TRBV28 with TRBJ1-1; D unresolved. Germline CDR1 MDHEN, CDR2 SYDVKM. The CDR3 runs 13 residues. V lost 6 bases and J 4 bases, leaving 12 bases between the germline ends. DNA for the CDR3: TGTGCCAGCAGGGACTTTGACGGCACTGAAGCTTTCTTT. Translating gives CASRDFDGTEAFF.

V is TRBV14 and J is TRBJ1-1; a possible D gene is TRBD1 (5 bases). From germline, CDR1 is SGHDN and CDR2 FVKESK. This CDR3 contains 16 residues. Trimming took off 0 bases at V and 1 base at J, with 12 bases between the two ends. CDR3 bases: TGTGCCAGCAGCCAAGAGTGGGGCAGGCCGAACACTGAAGCTTTCTTT. It yields the protein CASSQEWGRPNTEAFF.

This clone appeared a few times. V is TRBV4-1 and J is TRBJ1-1; maybe TRBD1 (6 bases). This CDR3 comprises 17 residues. Between the trimmed V and J ends, which lost 0 bases and 0 bases, there was a span of 14 bases. CDR1 is MGHRA and CDR2 is YSYEKL in the germline V gene. The DNA for the CDR3 is TGCGCCAGCAGCCAAGACAGGACAGACCTCATGAACACTGAAGCTTTCTTT. Its translation is CASSQDRTDLMNTEAFF.

The chain recombines TRBV24-1 with TRBJ2-2; no firm D call. The CDR3 is made up of 14 amino acids. The V gene's germline CDR1 is KGHDR and CDR2 SFDVKD. V gave up 2 bases and J gave up 1 base, with 4 bases separating them. The CDR3 here is CATSDSGNTGELFF. CDR3 sequence (DNA): TGTGCCACCAGTGATTCAGGGAACACCGGGGAGCTGTTTTTT.

The rearrangement uses TRBV9 and TRBJ2-5; 8 bases fit TRBD2. Germline values: CDR1 SGDLS, CDR2 YYNGEE. V lost 1 base, J lost 3 bases, and 2 bases stayed unmatched. CDR3 length: 14 residues. Here the CDR3 DNA reads TGTGCCAGCAGCGTAAATAGCGGGGAAGAGACCCAGTACTTC. Protein: CASSVNSGEETQYF.

The genes are TRBV30 and TRBJ1-5; TRBD1 aligns across 7 bases. This CDR3 is 17 amino acids long. Germline trimming cut 0 bases from V and 5 bases from J; bases unmatched to any gene: 13. Germline values: CDR1 GTSNPN, CDR2 SVGIG (reference sequence). CDR3 sequence reads: CAWSVLTDGDSDQPQHF. The CDR3 DNA reads TGTGCCTGGAGTGTACTGACGGATGGGGACAGTGATCAGCCCCAGCATTTT.

V and J are TRBV3-1 (or the pseudogene TRBV3-2) and TRBJ1-4; 10 positions match TRBD1. The CDR3 is made up of 15 amino acids. After removal of 0 bases from V and 10 bases from J, the junction contained 5 bases not matched to a gene. Germline V gene sequence: CDR1 LGHDT, CDR2 YNNKEL (reference sequence). In DNA, the CDR3 is TGTGCCAGCAGCCAAGATTTGACAGGGGGCCGAAAACTGTTTTTT. It is translated as CASSQDLTGGRKLFF.

The V and J genes are TRBV16 and TRBJ2-7; D perhaps matches TRBD1 (5 bases). There are 16 residues in the CDR3. Per germline, CDR1 KGHSY and CDR2 FQNENV. V shed 4 bases and J shed 3 bases, with 19 bases lying between them. The CDR3 DNA follows: TGTGCCAGCAGCCCGGCCTTTGGGGCGATGGTCTACGAGCAGTACTTC. It translates to CASSPAFGAMVYEQYF. The full variable domain, rest sourced from reference TRBV16 and TRBJ2-7, is GEEVAQTPKHLVRGEGQKAKLYCAPIKGHSYVFWYQQVLKNEFKFLISFQNENVFDETGMPKERFSAKCLPNSPCSLEIQATKLEDSAVYFCASSPAFGAMVYEQYFGPGTRLTVT.

The genes are TRBV7-9 and TRBJ2-7, with D tentatively TRBD2 (6 bases). Germline V gene lookup returns CDR1 SEHNR and CDR2 FQNEAQ (reference sequence). The length of the CDR3 is 15 residues. V was cut by 5 bases and J by 5 bases, with 19 bases left in between. Written as DNA, the CDR3 is TGTGCCAGCAGCCGACCCGGGACCCGGAGGGACGAGCAGTACTTC. Its protein product is CASSRPGTRRDEQYF.

J is TRBJ2-7 and V is TRBV4-3; 10 bases line up with TRBD1. V was pared by 4 bases and J by 3 bases, with 3 bases of the junction left unmatched. The germline V gene encodes CDR1 LGHNA and CDR2 YSLEER. The CDR3 sequence is 14 residues long. CDR3 sequence (DNA): TGCGCCAGCAGCCTGGGACAGGGGAGCTACGAGCAGTACTTC. Translation: CASSLGQGSYEQYF.

The chain joins TRBV28 to TRBJ2-1, with D possibly being TRBD2 (7 bases). Germline values: CDR1 MDHEN, CDR2 SYDVKM. The length of the CDR3 is 17 residues. Trimming shortened V by 2 bases and J by 0 bases, and 14 bases separated the two germline ends. The CDR3 loop reads CASSLPLGGVSYNEQFF. The CDR3 DNA reads as TGTGCCAGCAGTTTACCCCTAGGGGGGGTCTCCTACAATGAGCAGTTCTTC.

The chain carries TRBV28 and TRBJ2-5, with unresolved D. The V end lost 6 bases, the J end lost 9 bases, and 20 bases lay between the germline ends. This CDR3 is 14 amino acids long. Germline CDR1 and CDR2: MDHEN and SYDVKM. CDR3 DNA: TGTGCCAGCAGCCTTGACCAGAACCCTCGGGCCCAGTACTTC. It translates to CASSLDQNPRAQYF. Variable domain in full (rest from reference TRBV28 and TRBJ2-5): DVKVTQSSRYLVKRTGEKVFLECVQDMDHENMFWYRQDPGLGLRLIYFSYDVKMKEKGDIPEGYSVSREKKERFSLILESASTNQTSMYLCASSLDQNPRAQYFGPGTRLLVL.

V is TRBV6-5 and J is TRBJ1-2, with D maybe TRBD1 (5 bases). V was cut by 2 bases and J by 7 bases, with 17 bases left in between. Per the germline V gene, CDR1 is MNHEY and CDR2 is SVGAGI. This CDR3 is built from 15 residues. The CDR3: CASSYGGGNLLGYTF. The CDR3 bases are TGTGCCAGCAGTTACGGGGGGGGGAATCTCCTTGGCTACACCTTC.

The chain carries TRBV28 and TRBJ1-4; D not certain. The CDR3 consists of 13 residues. Trimming left V 6 bases short and J 1 base short, with 6 bases between. The germline V gene has CDR1 MDHEN and CDR2 SYDVKM. This CDR3 is CASRRETNEKLFF. CDR3 DNA: TGTGCCAGCAGGCGGGAAACTAATGAAAAACTGTTTTTT. Combining the CDR3 with reference TRBV28 and TRBJ1-4 gives the whole variable domain DVKVTQSSRYLVKRTGEKVFLECVQDMDHENMFWYRQDPGLGLRLIYFSYDVKMKEKGDIPEGYSVSREKKERFSLILESASTNQTSMYLCASRRETNEKLFFGSGTQLSVL.

The rearrangement links TRBV18 to TRBJ2-1; TRBD1 matches 7 bases. The CDR3 consists of 14 residues. The V gene's germline CDR1 is KGHSH and CDR2 LQKENI. The J segment lost 3 bases and the V segment lost 3 bases, leaving 2 bases of the junction unmatched. The CDR3 DNA reads as TGTGCCAGCTCACCCCGGGACAGCTACAATGAGCAGTTCTTC. This codes for CASSPRDSYNEQFF.

The V gene is TRBV7-9, the J gene TRBJ1-1, with D possibly being TRBD1 (5 bases). This CDR3 region has 11 residues. The germline CDR1 and CDR2 sequences are SEHNR and FQNEAQ (reference sequence). The V end was cut by 3 bases, the J end by 11 bases, with 10 bases between. The CDR3 nucleotides are TGTGCCAGCAGCTTGGGGGGAATGGCTTTCTTT. Encoded protein: CASSLGGMAFF.

Worth noting for this clone: Other DNA sequences in the same sample also yield this CDR3. The gene calls are TRBV5-1 and TRBJ1-2; 7 nucleotides match TRBD1. Germline V gene data show CDR1 as SGHRS and CDR2 as YFSETQ. The CDR3 spans 14 residues. V shed 0 bases, J shed 4 bases, and the junction held 3 bases outside the gene matches. The CDR3: CASSLGQGGYGYTF. As DNA, the CDR3 is TGCGCCAGCAGCTTGGGACAGGGAGGCTATGGCTACACCTTC. The full variable domain, its missing parts supplied by reference TRBV5-1 and TRBJ1-2, is KAGVTQTPRYLIKTRGQQVTLSCSPISGHRSVSWYQQTPGQGLQFLFEYFSETQRNKGNFPGRFSGRQFSNSRSEMNVSTLELGDSALYLCASSLGQGGYGYTFGSGTRLTVV.

The chain links TRBV4-1 to TRBJ1-5; 12 bases are a match to TRBD1. Looked up from germline, CDR1 is MGHRA and CDR2 is YSYEKL. J lost 6 bases, V lost 1 base, and 4 bases had no gene match. The CDR3 covers 16 residues. For the CDR3, the DNA is TGCGCCAGCAGCCAAGTGGGACAGGGGGCAGGTCAGCCCCAGCATTTT. Amino acids: CASSQVGQGAGQPQHF.

The rearrangement joins TRBV4-2 to TRBJ2-5, with 8 positions matching TRBD2. The CDR3 spans 17 residues. V dropped 0 bases and J dropped 4; count of bases not matched to a gene: 10. CDR1 is LGHNA, CDR2 YNFKEQ, per germline. The CDR3 DNA is TGTGCCAGCAGCCAAGATGAGCGCGGGGGGTTGGGAGAGACCCAGTACTTC. This encodes CASSQDERGGLGETQYF.

This rearrangement joins TRBV19 to TRBJ1-5; D might be TRBD1 (5 bases). There are 16 residues in the CDR3. Germline CDR1 LNHDA, CDR2 SQIVND (reference sequence). Deletions cut 2 bases from V and 7 bases from J, with 18 bases between. CDR3 loop: CASSIKGGAAVQPQHF. Here the CDR3 DNA reads TGTGCCAGTAGTATAAAGGGAGGGGCCGCAGTCCAGCCCCAGCATTTT.